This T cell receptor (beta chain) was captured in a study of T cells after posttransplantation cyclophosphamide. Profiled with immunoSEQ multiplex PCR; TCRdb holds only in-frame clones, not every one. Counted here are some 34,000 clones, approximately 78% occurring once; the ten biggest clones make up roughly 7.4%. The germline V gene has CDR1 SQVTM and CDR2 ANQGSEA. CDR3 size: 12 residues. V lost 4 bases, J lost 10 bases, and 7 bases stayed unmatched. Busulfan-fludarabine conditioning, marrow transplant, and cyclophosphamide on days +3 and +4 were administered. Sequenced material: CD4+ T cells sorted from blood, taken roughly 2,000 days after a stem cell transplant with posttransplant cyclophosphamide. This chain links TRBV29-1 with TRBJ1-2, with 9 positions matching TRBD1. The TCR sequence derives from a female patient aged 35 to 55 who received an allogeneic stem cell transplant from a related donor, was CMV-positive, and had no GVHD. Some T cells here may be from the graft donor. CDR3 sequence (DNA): TGCAGCGTTGCCGGGACAGGGTACGACTACACCTTC. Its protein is CSVAGTGYDYTF.